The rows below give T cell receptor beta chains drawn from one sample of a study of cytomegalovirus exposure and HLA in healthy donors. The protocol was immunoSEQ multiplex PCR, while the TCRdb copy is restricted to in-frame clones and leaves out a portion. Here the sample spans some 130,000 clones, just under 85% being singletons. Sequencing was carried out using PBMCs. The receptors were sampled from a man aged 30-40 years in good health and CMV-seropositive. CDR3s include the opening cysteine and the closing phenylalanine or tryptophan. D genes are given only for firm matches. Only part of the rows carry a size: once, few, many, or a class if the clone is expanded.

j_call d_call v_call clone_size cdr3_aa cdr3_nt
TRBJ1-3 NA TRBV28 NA CASQDSSGNTIYF TGTGCCAGCCAGGACAGCTCTGGAAACACCATATATTTT
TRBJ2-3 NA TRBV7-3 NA CASSLPGDGTDTQYF TGTGCCAGCAGCTTACCGGGGGATGGCACAGATACGCAGTATTTT
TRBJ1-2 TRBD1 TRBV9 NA CASSFRDRGPYGYTF TGTGCCAGCAGTTTCCGGGACAGGGGGCCCTATGGCTACACCTTC
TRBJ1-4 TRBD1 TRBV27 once CASSRQGGEKLFF TGTGCCAGCAGTCGACAGGGGGGTGAAAAACTGTTTTTT
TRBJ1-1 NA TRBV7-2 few CASSFDSTNTEAFF TGTGCCAGCAGCTTCGACAGTACTAACACTGAAGCTTTCTTT
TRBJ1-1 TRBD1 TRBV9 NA CASSLTSTGGNTEAFF TGTGCCAGCAGCTTGACCTCGACAGGGGGGAACACTGAAGCTTTCTTT
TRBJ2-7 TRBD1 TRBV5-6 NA CASSSGQVGVGEQYF TGTGCCAGCAGCTCAGGACAGGTGGGGGTCGGGGAGCAGTACTTC
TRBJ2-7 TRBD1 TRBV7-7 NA CASSPAPGQGAEEQYF TGTGCCAGCAGCCCAGCCCCGGGACAGGGGGCAGAGGAGCAGTACTTC
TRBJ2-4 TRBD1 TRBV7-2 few CASSLRQGDNIQYF TGTGCCAGCAGCTTACGACAGGGTGACAACATTCAGTACTTC
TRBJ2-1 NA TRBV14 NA CASSQVSDFRDTSYNEQFF TGTGCCAGCAGCCAAGTTTCCGACTTCCGGGACACGTCCTACAATGAGCAGTTCTTC
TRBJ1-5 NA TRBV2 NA CASSDTKGQSEPQHF TGTGCCAGCAGTGATACTAAGGGACAATCCGAGCCCCAGCATTTT
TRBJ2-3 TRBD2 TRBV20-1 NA CSPGGDTQYF TGCAGCCCGGGGGGGGATACGCAGTATTTT
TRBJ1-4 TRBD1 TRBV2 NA CASSGQGVEKLFF TGTGCCAGCAGTGGACAGGGCGTAGAAAAACTGTTTTTT
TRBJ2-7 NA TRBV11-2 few CASSLPGRSYEQYF TGTGCCAGCAGCCTCCCGGGTCGCAGCTACGAGCAGTACTTC
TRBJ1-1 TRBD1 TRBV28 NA CASSLLAGGPNTEAFF TGTGCCAGCAGTTTATTGGCAGGGGGCCCGAACACTGAAGCTTTCTTT
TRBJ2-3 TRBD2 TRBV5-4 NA CASSMVSGGTDTQYF TGTGCCAGCAGCATGGTTAGCGGGGGCACAGATACGCAGTATTTT
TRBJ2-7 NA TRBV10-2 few CASSDGALGAYEQYF TGCGCCAGCAGTGATGGGGCTCTGGGCGCCTACGAGCAGTACTTC
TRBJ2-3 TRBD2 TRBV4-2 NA CASSQDSVASGGDTQYF TGTGCCAGCAGCCAAGACTCGGTTGCTAGCGGGGGGGATACGCAGTATTTT
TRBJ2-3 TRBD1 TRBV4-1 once CASSQDRGRDTQYF TGCGCCAGCAGCCAAGACAGGGGGCGGGATACGCAGTATTTT
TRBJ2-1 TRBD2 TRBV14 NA CASSQLAGGKLDEQFF TGTGCCAGCAGCCAGTTGGCGGGAGGAAAATTAGATGAGCAGTTCTTC
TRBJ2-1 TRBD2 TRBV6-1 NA CASSEAGSASGISYNEQFF TGTGCCAGCAGTGAAGCGGGGTCGGCTAGCGGGATCTCCTACAATGAGCAGTTCTTC
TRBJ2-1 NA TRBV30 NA CAWRVTGTPTVSGQFF TGTGCCTGGAGGGTTACCGGGACCCCTACGGTTAGCGGGCAGTTCTTC
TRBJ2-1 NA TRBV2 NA CASSERQLDYNEQFF TGTGCCAGCAGTGAGCGGCAGCTGGACTACAATGAGCAGTTCTTC
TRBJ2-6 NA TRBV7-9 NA CASSWDLGSGANVLTF TGTGCCAGCAGCTGGGACTTAGGCTCTGGGGCCAACGTCCTGACTTTC
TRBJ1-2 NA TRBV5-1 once CASSLGQAVYGYTF TGCGCCAGCAGCTTGGGACAGGCCGTCTATGGCTACACCTTC
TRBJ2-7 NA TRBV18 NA CASSPGGAGSYEQYF TGTGCCAGCTCACCAGGGGGCGCGGGTTCCTACGAGCAGTACTTC
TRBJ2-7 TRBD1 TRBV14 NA CASSLSFGTGNYEQYF TGTGCCAGCAGCCTTTCGTTTGGGACAGGGAACTACGAGCAGTACTTC
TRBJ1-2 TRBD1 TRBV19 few CASRNTGVGYGYTF TGTGCCAGTAGGAACACAGGGGTCGGCTATGGCTACACCTTC
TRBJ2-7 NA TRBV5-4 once CASSLASYEQYF TGTGCCAGCAGCTTGGCCAGCTACGAGCAGTACTTC
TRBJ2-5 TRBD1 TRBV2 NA CASEGQGQETQYF TGTGCCAGCGAGGGACAGGGGCAAGAGACCCAGTACTTC
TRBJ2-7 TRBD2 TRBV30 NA CAWSSGLAGKYEQYF TGTGCCTGGAGCTCGGGACTAGCGGGAAAATACGAGCAGTACTTC
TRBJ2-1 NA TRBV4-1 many CASSHATNRENEQFF TGCGCCAGCAGCCATGCAACAAACAGGGAGAATGAGCAGTTCTTC
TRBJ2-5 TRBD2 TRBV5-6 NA CASSYLAGEPGETQYF TGTGCCAGCAGTTACCTAGCGGGGGAGCCGGGGGAGACCCAGTACTTC
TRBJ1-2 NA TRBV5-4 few CASSLGGDNYGYTF TGTGCCAGCAGCTTGGGGGGAGACAACTATGGCTACACCTTC
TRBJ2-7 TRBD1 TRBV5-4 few CASSQMTGSPYEQYF TGTGCCAGCAGCCAGATGACAGGGAGTCCCTACGAGCAGTACTTC
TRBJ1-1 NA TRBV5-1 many CASSLAGGYTEAFF TGCGCCAGCAGCTTGGCTGGGGGGTACACTGAAGCTTTCTTT
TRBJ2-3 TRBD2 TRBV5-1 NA CASSLRAGGDTQYF TGCGCCAGCAGCTTGAGAGCGGGAGGGGATACGCAGTATTTT
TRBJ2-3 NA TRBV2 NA CASSGRTGVVTDTQYF TGTGCCAGCAGCGGTAGAACGGGGGTGGTCACAGATACGCAGTATTTT
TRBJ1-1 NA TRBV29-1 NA CSVPGGRNTEAFF TGCAGCGTTCCAGGTGGTCGGAACACTGAAGCTTTCTTT
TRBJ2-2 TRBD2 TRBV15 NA CATSGAGTSGRAGELFF TGTGCCACCAGCGGAGCAGGGACTAGCGGGAGGGCCGGGGAGCTGTTTTTT
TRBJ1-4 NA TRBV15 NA CATSIPTGADEKLFF TGTGCCACCAGCATACCCACGGGAGCAGATGAAAAACTGTTTTTT
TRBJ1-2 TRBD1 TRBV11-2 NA CASSPPGQGKRGYTF TGTGCCAGCAGCCCCCCGGGACAGGGAAAAAGAGGCTACACCTTC
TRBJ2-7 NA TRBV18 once CASSEGRGTYEQYF TGTGCCAGCTCTGAGGGGCGGGGTACCTACGAGCAGTACTTC
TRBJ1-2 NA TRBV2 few CASSDATNYGYTF TGTGCCAGCAGTGATGCGACTAACTATGGCTACACCTTC
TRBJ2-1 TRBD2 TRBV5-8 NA CASPGLLAGGELGNEQFF TGTGCCAGCCCCGGGCTACTAGCGGGAGGGGAGTTGGGCAATGAGCAGTTCTTC
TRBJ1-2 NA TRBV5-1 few CASSLGTRGQGYGYTF TGCGCCAGCAGCTTGGGGACCAGGGGCCAAGGCTATGGCTACACCTTC
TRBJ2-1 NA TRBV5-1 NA CASSLMTEYNEQFF TGCGCCAGCAGCTTGATGACAGAGTACAATGAGCAGTTCTTC
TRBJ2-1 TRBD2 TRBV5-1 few CASSQVGTSVYNEQFF TGCGCCAGCAGCCAGGTCGGGACTAGCGTGTACAATGAGCAGTTCTTC
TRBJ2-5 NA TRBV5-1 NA CASSWEVRQETQYF TGCGCCAGCAGCTGGGAGGTTCGGCAAGAGACCCAGTACTTC
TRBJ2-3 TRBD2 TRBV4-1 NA CASSQVEFGRTSTDTQYF TGCGCCAGCAGCCAAGTTGAGTTCGGGAGGACTAGCACAGATACGCAGTATTTT
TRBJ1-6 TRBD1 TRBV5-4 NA CASSLGQGSSPLHF TGTGCCAGCAGCCTAGGACAGGGATCTTCACCCCTCCACTTT
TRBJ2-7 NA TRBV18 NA CASSPFSSYEQYF TGTGCCAGCTCACCATTCAGCTCCTACGAGCAGTACTTC
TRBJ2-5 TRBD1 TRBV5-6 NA CASSYRDRRETQYF TGTGCCAGCAGCTACAGGGACAGGCGAGAGACCCAGTACTTC